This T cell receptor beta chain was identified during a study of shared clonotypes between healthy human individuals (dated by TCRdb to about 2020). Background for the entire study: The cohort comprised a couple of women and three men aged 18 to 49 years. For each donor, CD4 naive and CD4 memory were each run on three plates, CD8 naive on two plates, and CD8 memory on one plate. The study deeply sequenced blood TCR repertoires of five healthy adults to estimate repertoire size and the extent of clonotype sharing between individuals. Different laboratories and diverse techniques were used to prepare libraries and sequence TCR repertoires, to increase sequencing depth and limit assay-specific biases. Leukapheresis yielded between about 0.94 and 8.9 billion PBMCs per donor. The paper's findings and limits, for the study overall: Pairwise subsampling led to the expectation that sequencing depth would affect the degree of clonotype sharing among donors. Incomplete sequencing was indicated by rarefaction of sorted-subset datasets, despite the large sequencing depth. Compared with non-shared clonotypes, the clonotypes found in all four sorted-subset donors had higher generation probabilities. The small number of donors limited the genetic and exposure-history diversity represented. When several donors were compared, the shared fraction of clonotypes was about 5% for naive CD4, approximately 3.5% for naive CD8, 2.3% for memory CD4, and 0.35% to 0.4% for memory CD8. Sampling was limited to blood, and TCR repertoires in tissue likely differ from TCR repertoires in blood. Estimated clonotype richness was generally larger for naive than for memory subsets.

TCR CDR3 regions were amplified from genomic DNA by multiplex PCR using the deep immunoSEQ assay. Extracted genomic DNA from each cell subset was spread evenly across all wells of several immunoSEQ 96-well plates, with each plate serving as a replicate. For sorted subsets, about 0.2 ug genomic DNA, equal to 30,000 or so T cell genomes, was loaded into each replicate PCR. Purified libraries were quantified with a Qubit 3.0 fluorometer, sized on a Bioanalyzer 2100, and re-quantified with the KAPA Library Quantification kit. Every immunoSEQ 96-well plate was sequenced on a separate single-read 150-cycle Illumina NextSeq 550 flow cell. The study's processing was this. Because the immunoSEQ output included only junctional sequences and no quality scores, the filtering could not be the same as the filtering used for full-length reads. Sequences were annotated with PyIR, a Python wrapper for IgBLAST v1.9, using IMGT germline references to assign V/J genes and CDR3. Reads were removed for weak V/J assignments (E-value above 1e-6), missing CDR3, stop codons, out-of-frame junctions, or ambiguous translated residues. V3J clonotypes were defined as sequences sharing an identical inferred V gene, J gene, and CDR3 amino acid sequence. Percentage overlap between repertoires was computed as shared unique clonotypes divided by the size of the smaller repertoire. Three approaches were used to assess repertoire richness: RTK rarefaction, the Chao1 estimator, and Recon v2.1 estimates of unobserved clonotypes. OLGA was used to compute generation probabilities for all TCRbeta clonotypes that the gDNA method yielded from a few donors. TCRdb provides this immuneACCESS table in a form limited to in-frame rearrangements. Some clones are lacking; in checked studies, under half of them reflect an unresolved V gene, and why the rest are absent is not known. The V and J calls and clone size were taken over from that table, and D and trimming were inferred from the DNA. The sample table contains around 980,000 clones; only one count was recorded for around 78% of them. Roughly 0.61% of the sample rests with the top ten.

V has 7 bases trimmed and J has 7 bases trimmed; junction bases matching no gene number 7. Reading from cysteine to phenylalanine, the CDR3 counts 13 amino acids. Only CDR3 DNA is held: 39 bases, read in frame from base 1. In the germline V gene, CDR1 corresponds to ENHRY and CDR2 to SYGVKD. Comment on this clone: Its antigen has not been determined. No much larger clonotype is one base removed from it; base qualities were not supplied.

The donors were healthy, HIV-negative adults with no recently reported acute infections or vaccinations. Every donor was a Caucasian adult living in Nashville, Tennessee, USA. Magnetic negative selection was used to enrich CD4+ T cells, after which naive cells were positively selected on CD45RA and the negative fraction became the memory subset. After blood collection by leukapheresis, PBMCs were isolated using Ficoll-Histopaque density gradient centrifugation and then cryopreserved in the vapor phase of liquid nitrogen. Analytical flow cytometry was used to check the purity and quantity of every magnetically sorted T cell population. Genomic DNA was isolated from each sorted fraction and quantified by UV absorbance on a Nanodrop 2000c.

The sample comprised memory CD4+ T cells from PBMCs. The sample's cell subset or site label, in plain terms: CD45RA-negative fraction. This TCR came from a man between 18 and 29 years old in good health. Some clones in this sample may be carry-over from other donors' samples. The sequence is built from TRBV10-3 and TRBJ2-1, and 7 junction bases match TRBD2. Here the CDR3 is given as CAITPSGLNEQFF. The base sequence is TGTGCCATCACCCCTAGCGGTCTTAATGAGCAGTTCTTC.